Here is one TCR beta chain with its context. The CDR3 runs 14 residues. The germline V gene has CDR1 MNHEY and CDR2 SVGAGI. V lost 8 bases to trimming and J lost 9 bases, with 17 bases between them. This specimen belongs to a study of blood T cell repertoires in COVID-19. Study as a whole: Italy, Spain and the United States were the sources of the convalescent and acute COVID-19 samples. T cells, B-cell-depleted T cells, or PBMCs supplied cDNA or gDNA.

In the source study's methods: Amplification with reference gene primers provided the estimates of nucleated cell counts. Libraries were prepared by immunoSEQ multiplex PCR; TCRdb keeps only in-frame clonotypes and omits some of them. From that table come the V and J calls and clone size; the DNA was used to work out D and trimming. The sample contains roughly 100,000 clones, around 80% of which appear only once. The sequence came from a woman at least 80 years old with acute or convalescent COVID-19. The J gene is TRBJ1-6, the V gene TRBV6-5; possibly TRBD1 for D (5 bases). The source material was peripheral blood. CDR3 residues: CASGSGSDSSPLHF. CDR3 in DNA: TGTGCCAGCGGCTCCGGAAGCGACAGTTCACCCCTCCACTTT.